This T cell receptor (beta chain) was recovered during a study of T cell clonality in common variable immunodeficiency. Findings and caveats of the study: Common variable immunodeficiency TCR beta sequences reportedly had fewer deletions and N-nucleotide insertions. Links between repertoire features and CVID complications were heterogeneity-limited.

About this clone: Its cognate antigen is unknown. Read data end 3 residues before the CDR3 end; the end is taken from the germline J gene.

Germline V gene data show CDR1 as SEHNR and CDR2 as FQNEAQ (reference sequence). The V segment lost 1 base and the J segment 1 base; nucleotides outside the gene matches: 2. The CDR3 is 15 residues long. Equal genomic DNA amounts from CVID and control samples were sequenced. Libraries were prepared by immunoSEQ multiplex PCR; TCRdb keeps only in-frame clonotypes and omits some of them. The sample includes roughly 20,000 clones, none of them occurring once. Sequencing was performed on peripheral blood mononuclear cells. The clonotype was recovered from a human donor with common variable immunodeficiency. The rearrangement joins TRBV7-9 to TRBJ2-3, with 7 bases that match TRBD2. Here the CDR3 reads CASSLVAGGTDTQYF. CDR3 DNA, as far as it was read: TGTGCCAGCAGCTTAGTGGCGGGAGGCACAGATACG.